This T cell receptor (beta chain) was recovered during a study of PD-1 blockade in mismatch repair-deficient tumors. Measured with immunoSEQ multiplex PCR; TCRdb has only the in-frame clones, and not every one. The sample has tens of thousands of clones, 70% to 80% seen once. The CDR3 extends over 19 amino acids. V was cut by 1 base and J by 0 bases, with 18 bases left in between. Looked up from germline, CDR1 is SEHNR and CDR2 is FQNEAQ (reference sequence). This material consisted of peripheral blood, taken 2 weeks after starting pembrolizumab. This chain uses TRBV7-9 with TRBJ2-2; D ambiguous. This receptor was identified in an adult with mismatch repair-deficient cancer. CDR3 nucleotide sequence: TGTGCCAGCAGCTTAGTTAAGGGCGTTGTTTTATCGAACACCGGGGAGCTGTTTTTT. It is translated as CASSLVKGVVLSNTGELFF.